The clone carrying this T cell receptor beta chain has a count of ten or more. Antigen specificity is unknown. The germline V gene encodes CDR1 SQVTM and CDR2 ANQGSEA. The CDR3 contains 12 residues. Trimming left V 7 bases short and J 7 bases short, with 16 bases between. The data stem from a study of CD8 T cells in ankylosing spondylitis. Notes on the study in general: Earlier reports found some motif variants in synovial fluid and blood in reactive arthritis. There was a TCR beta motif, made of several highly homologous variants, that appeared characteristic of ankylosing spondylitis blood.

Generation of TCR beta libraries employed quantitative 5'-RACE incorporating molecular barcodes. One entry per CDR3 protein, called by TCRdb with MiXCR from the 5' RACE reads. The repertoire includes some 100,000 distinct CDR3 sequences, more than 8.5% of them detected once, and around 30% sits in the top ten. This TCR came from a male donor with ankylosing spondylitis. The sequenced sample was blood, either unsorted or a sorted T cell fraction (not recorded which). This chain links TRBV29-1 with TRBJ1-1, with D maybe TRBD1 (5 bases). In DNA, the CDR3 is TGCAGCGCTGAGGGGTTACACCTTGAAGCTTTCTTT. It codes for CSAEGLHLEAFF.